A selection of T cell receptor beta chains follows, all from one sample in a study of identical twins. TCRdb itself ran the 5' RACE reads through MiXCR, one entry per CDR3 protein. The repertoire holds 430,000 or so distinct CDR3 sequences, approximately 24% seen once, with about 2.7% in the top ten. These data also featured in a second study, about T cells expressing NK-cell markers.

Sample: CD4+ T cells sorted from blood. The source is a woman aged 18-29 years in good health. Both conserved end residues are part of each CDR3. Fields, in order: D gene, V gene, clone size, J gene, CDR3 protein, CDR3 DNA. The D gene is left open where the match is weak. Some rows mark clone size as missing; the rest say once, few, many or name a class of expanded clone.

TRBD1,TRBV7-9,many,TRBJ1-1,CASSSSGGNEAFF,TGTGCCAGCAGCTCCTCAGGGGGGAATGAAGCTTTCTTT
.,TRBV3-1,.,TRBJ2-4,CASSQVQDAQYF,TGTGCCAGCAGCCAGGTTCAGGACGCACAGTACTTC
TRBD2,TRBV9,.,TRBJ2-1,CASSVRASGGTYNEQFF,TGTGCCAGCAGCGTGCGTGCTAGCGGGGGTACCTACAATGAGCAGTTCTTC
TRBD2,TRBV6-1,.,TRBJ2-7,CATQSWAGGTYEQYF,TGTGCCACCCAGTCCTGGGCGGGAGGCACCTACGAGCAGTACTTC
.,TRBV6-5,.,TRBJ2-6,CASSYSFSPAGANVLTF,TGTGCCAGCAGTTACTCGTTCTCGCCAGCTGGGGCCAACGTCCTGACTTTC
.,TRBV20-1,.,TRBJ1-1,CSARPQTVNTEAFF,TGCAGTGCTAGGCCCCAGACAGTGAACACTGAAGCTTTCTTT
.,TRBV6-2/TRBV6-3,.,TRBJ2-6,CASRRQGSSGANVLTF,TGTGCCAGCAGGCGGCAGGGGTCTTCTGGGGCCAACGTCCTGACTTTC
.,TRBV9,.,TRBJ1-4,CASSGPGLNEKLFF,TGTGCCAGCAGCGGTCCGGGCCTTAATGAAAAACTGTTTTTT
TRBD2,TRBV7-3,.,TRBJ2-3,CASSSTSGGAPDTQYF,TGTGCCAGCAGCAGTACTAGCGGGGGGGCCCCAGATACGCAGTATTTT
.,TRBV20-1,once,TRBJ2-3,CSASQGGDTDTQYF,TGCAGTGCGTCCCAAGGGGGGGACACAGATACGCAGTATTTT
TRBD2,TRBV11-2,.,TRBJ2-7,CASSLRLAGDEQYF,TGTGCCAGCAGCTTAAGACTAGCGGGAGACGAGCAGTACTTC
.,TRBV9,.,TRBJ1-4,CASSSRSTHASGKLFF,TGTGCCAGCAGCTCCCGTTCAACTCATGCAAGCGGAAAACTGTTTTTT
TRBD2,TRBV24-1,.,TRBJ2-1,CATSDSTSGRAYEQFF,TGTGCCACCAGTGATTCGACTAGCGGGAGGGCATATGAGCAGTTCTTC
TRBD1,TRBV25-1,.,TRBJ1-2,CASSEIYRGHGYTF,TGTGCCAGCAGTGAAATTTACAGGGGGCATGGCTACACCTTC
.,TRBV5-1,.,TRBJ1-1,CASSLRLSNTEAFF,TGCGCCAGCAGCTTACGGCTGTCGAACACTGAAGCTTTCTTT
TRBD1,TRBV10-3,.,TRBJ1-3,CAISKGTGSGNTIYF,TGTGCCATCAGTAAGGGGACAGGGTCTGGAAACACCATATATTTT
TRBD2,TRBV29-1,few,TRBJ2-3,CSVGSGSWADTQYF,TGCAGCGTGGGGAGCGGGAGTTGGGCAGATACGCAGTATTTT
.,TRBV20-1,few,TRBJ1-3,CSARSVGNTIYF,TGCAGTGCTAGATCCGTTGGAAACACCATATATTTT
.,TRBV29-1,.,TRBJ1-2,CSVEEGQLNYGYTF,TGCAGCGTTGAAGAAGGGCAGCTTAACTATGGCTACACCTTC
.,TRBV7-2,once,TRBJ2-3,CASSFSPGGYTDTQYF,TGTGCCAGCAGCTTTAGCCCGGGGGGCTACACAGATACGCAGTATTTT
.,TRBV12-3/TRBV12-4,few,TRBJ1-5,CTSSLSQLGQPQHF,TGTACCAGCAGTTTATCGCAGTTGGGTCAGCCCCAGCATTTT
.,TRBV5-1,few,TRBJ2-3,CASSNVLDTQYF,TGCGCCAGCAGCAACGTTCTAGATACGCAGTATTTT
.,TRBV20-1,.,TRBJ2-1,CSAIGWGWQFF,TGCAGTGCCATAGGGTGGGGGTGGCAGTTCTTC
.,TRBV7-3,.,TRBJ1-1,CASPSAFF,TGTGCCAGCCCCTCAGCTTTCTTT
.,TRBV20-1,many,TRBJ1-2,CSARDLRYGYTF,TGCAGTGCTAGAGATTTGCGCTATGGCTACACCTTC
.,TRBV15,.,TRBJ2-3,CATSSLRGVTQYF,TGTGCCACCAGCAGCCTAAGGGGTGTTACGCAGTATTTT
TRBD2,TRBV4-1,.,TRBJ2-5,CASSPGTSGRRETQYF,TGCGCCAGCAGCCCTGGGACTAGCGGGAGGAGAGAGACCCAGTACTTC
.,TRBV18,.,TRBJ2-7,CASSPGRIARYEQYF,TGTGCCAGCTCACCAGGTAGGATAGCCCGCTACGAGCAGTACTTC
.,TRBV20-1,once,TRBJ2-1,CSARGQARSYNEQFF,TGCAGTGCTAGAGGGCAAGCTAGGTCCTACAATGAGCAGTTCTTC
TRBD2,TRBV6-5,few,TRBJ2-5,CASSSRLAGGYQETQYF,TGTGCCAGCAGTTCCCGACTAGCGGGGGGCTACCAAGAGACCCAGTACTTC
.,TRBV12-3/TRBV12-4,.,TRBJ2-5,CASSFVGTQETQYF,TGTGCCAGCAGTTTCGTAGGGACCCAAGAGACCCAGTACTTC
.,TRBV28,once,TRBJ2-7,CATRQTSYEQYF,TGTGCCACCCGACAGACCTCCTACGAGCAGTACTTC
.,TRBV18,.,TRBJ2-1,CASSPRQALPGDEQFF,TGTGCCAGCTCACCACGGCAGGCACTACCCGGGGATGAGCAGTTCTTC
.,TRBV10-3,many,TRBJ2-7,CAISESNLWQYF,TGTGCCATCAGTGAGTCGAACTTATGGCAGTACTTC
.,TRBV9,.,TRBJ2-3,CASSVLSGDADTQYF,TGTGCCAGCAGCGTCTTATCGGGAGACGCAGATACGCAGTATTTT
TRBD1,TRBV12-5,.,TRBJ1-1,CASGLVLRDRGGFEAFF,TGTGCTAGTGGTTTGGTACTGAGGGACAGGGGTGGTTTTGAAGCTTTCTTT
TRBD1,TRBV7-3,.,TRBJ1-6,CASSADRGLPLHF,TGTGCCAGCAGCGCCGACAGGGGGTTACCCCTCCACTTT
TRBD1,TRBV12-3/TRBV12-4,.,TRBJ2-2,CASGDRGGNTGELFF,TGTGCCAGCGGAGACAGGGGGGGGAACACCGGGGAGCTGTTTTTT
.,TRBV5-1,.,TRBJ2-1,CASSRNLIREEQFF,TGCGCCAGCAGCAGGAACCTTATCAGAGAAGAGCAGTTCTTC
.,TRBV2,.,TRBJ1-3,CASSVTGNTIYF,TGTGCCAGCAGTGTAACTGGAAACACCATATATTTT
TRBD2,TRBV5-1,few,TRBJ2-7,CASSELAGVGEQYF,TGCGCCAGCAGCGAACTAGCGGGGGTGGGAGAGCAGTACTTC
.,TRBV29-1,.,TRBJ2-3,CSVQTTPDTQYF,TGCAGCGTCCAAACTACCCCAGATACGCAGTATTTT
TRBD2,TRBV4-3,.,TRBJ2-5,CASSQGTSGSETQYF,TGCGCCAGCAGCCAGGGGACTAGCGGGAGTGAGACCCAGTACTTC
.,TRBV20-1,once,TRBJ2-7,CSARDLTLSYEQYF,TGCAGTGCTAGAGATCTAACCCTCTCCTACGAGCAGTACTTC
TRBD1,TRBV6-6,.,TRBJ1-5,CASLTGAGQPQHF,TGTGCCAGCTTAACAGGGGCCGGTCAGCCCCAGCATTTT
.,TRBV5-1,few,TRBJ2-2,CASSFKGLAGELFF,TGCGCCAGCAGCTTCAAAGGCCTAGCCGGGGAGCTGTTTTTT
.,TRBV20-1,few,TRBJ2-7,CSARDWTNSYEQYF,TGCAGTGCTAGAGATTGGACTAACTCCTACGAGCAGTACTTC
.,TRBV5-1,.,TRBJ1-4,CASSFGRGNEKLFF,TGCGCCAGCAGCTTTGGGAGGGGGAATGAAAAACTGTTTTTT
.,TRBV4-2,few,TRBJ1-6,CASSQDFPLQERAGSPLHF,TGTGCCAGCAGCCAAGATTTCCCCCTACAGGAAAGGGCTGGTTCACCCCTCCACTTT
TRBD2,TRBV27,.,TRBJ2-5,CASSVLAQETQYF,TGTGCCAGCAGTGTACTAGCGCAGGAGACCCAGTACTTC
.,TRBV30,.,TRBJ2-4,CAWSPPDGQLVAKNIQYF,TGTGCCTGGAGTCCTCCCGACGGACAGCTGGTAGCCAAAAACATTCAGTACTTC
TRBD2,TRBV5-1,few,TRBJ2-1,CASSSRTSSEQFF,TGCGCCAGCAGCTCGAGGACTAGTAGTGAGCAGTTCTTC
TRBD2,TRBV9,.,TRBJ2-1,CASSVGTSGVFGEQFF,TGTGCCAGCAGCGTCGGGACTAGCGGGGTTTTCGGTGAGCAGTTCTTC
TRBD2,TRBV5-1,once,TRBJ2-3,CASSLATSGNTDTQYF,TGCGCCAGCAGCTTGGCGACTAGCGGAAACACAGATACGCAGTATTTT